Listed here is a single T cell receptor (beta chain). The data derive from a study of cytomegalovirus exposure and HLA in healthy donors. V shed 5 bases, J shed 0 bases, and the junction held 7 bases outside the gene matches. The CDR3 length is 16 residues. CDR1 and CDR2 from the germline V gene are MNHEY and SMNVEV (reference sequence). Method: immunoSEQ multiplex PCR; TCRdb's copy keeps in-frame clones and lacks some. The repertoire has fewer than 200,000 clones, about nine tenths of them found once; the top ten carry approximately 2.4%. Sequencing was done on a sample of PBMCs. The TCR was taken from a man aged 18 to 29 in good health and CMV-seropositive. The chain recombines TRBV27 with TRBJ1-5; TRBD1 agrees at 7 bases. The CDR3 DNA reads TGTGCCAGCAGTCTGAGGGGGCCGGATAGCAATCAGCCCCAGCATTTT. Translation: CASSLRGPDSNQPQHF.